This T cell receptor (beta chain) came from a study of T cell responses to AZD1222 COVID-19 vaccine. Study-level points and caveats: Only six people who got AZD1222 tested seropositive at baseline. Researchers report vaccine-associated CD4 TCRs spanning spike, with dominance at 160-218 and 743-854.

Assay: immunoSEQ multiplex PCR; the TCRdb copy retains only in-frame clones and omits some. The table lists fewer than 150,000 clones, roughly 91% of them singletons, with roughly 4% in the top ten. A note on this clone: No antigen is known for it.

V shed 5 bases and J 5 bases; nucleotides not matched to a gene: 3. The CDR3 contains 13 residues. Germline V gene sequence: CDR1 SGHTA, CDR2 FQGNSA. The receptor's source is an adult who received the AZD1222 COVID-19 vaccine. The chain couples TRBV7-2 to TRBJ1-5; 7 bases are shared with TRBD1. Sequencing was performed on peripheral blood, taken 28 days after the second AZD1222 dose. CDR3 sequence reads: CASSNRGDQPQHF. The DNA of the CDR3 is TGTGCCAGCAGCAACAGGGGAGATCAGCCCCAGCATTTT.